Presented here are 20 T cell receptor beta chains from one specimen sequenced in a study of Graves' ophthalmopathy and Graves' hyperthyroidism. RNA transcripts were the source from which TCR beta CDR3 regions were amplified. First-round RT-PCR with HTBI primers preceded a second-round multiplex PCR. TCRdb processed the multiplex PCR reads anew with MiXCR; each CDR3 protein has one entry. The sample yields 1 million to 1.3 million distinct CDR3 sequences, less than 45% seen once. Sequences were obtained from peripheral blood or thyroid tissue (not recorded which). The receptor set was obtained from an adult man with Graves' hyperthyroidism.

This clonotype showed up many times. V is TRBV10-3 and J is TRBJ1-1; D remains ambiguous. Between the trimmed V and J ends, which lost 6 bases and 0 bases, there was a span of 8 bases. Germline loops: CDR1 ENHRY, CDR2 SYGVKD. The CDR3 is 13 residues long. The CDR3 protein is CAIREEMNTEAFF. The CDR3 region has the DNA TGTGCCATCAGAGAAGAGATGAACACTGAAGCTTTCTTT.

This clonotype was seen a handful of times. This sequence joins TRBV5-5 and TRBJ1-5, with a tentative D call TRBD1 (5 bases). The length of the CDR3 is 13 residues. Germline V gene data show CDR1 as SGHKS and CDR2 as YYEKEE (reference sequence). V dropped 4 bases and J dropped 8 bases, with 13 bases sitting between them. The CDR3 sequence is CASSLRGPEPQHF. The CDR3 DNA is TGTGCCAGCAGCCTGAGGGGCCCGGAGCCCCAGCATTTT.

This clonotype was recorded a few times. The genes are TRBV10-3 and TRBJ2-7; 7 nucleotides line up with TRBD2. Trimming cost V 3 bases and J 2 bases; bases outside gene matches: 10. The CDR3 is made up of 16 amino acids. Germline V gene lookup returns CDR1 ENHRY and CDR2 SYGVKD. CDR3 in DNA: TGTGCCATCAGTGAAATACTAGCGCTTGGAGCCTACGAGCAGTACTTC. As protein: CAISEILALGAYEQYF.

This clonotype has a count of ten or more. The chain couples TRBV9 to TRBJ2-7; no clear D. This CDR3 has 17 amino acids. Germline V gene lookup returns CDR1 SGDLS and CDR2 YYNGEE. The V and J ends lost 4 bases and 4 bases respectively, with 24 bases between them. This CDR3 reads CASSNNPKKPRRYEQYF. The DNA of the CDR3 is TGTGCCAGCAGCAATAACCCAAAAAAGCCCAGACGATACGAGCAGTACTTC.

This clonotype occurred many times. An end of the junction does not agree with germline; a read error may underlie this. The V gene is TRBV10-3, the J gene TRBJ1-3; tentative D call: TRBD1 (5 bases). Germline CDR1 is ENHRY and CDR2 is SYGVKD. This CDR3 region has 15 residues. In nucleotides, the CDR3 is TGTGCCAGCAGTTACTCGGGGGGCTCTGGAAACACCATATATTTT. It translates to CASSYSGGSGNTIYF.

V is TRBV2 and J is TRBJ2-2, with D uncertain. Near its end, the DNA agrees better with TRBJ2-1, so the J call may be wrong. This CDR3 region has 14 residues. Germline CDR1 SNHLY, CDR2 FYNNEI. As DNA, the CDR3 is TGTGCCAGCAGCGACTGGACCCCAGGCGATGAGCAGTTCTTC. Translated: CASSDWTPGDEQFF.

Only a few counts were recorded for this clonotype. The chain has TRBV7-2 and TRBJ1-3, with D maybe TRBD1 (5 bases). From germline, CDR1 is SGHTA and CDR2 FQGNSA. The CDR3 runs 17 residues. Trimming stripped 5 bases from V and 3 bases from J, with 20 bases between. In DNA, the CDR3 is TGTGCCAGCAGCCCGTTTTTAGGGGACCAAGGTGGAAACACCATATATTTT. This encodes CASSPFLGDQGGNTIYF.

This clonotype turned up a few times. The germline gene is not matched at one end of the junction; a read error may be the cause. This rearrangement joins TRBV19 to TRBJ2-7; 8 bases are shared with TRBD1. Germline V gene sequence: CDR1 LNHDA, CDR2 SQIVND (reference sequence). The CDR3 runs to 15 residues. The CDR3 bases are TGTGCCAGTAGTGTAGACAGGGGAAATCCATACGAGCAGTACTTC. Encoded protein: CASSVDRGNPYEQYF.

Ten or more counts support this clonotype. This sequence joins TRBV5-1 and TRBJ2-2, with D unresolved. With 0 bases removed from V and 0 bases from J, the gap between germline ends came to 9 bases. The CDR3 totals 16 residues. CDR1 is SGHRS, CDR2 YFSETQ, per germline. In DNA form, the CDR3 reads TGCGCCAGCAGCTTGGGGCAGGATACGAACACCGGGGAGCTGTTTTTT. It translates to CASSLGQDTNTGELFF. Drawing the rest from reference TRBV5-1 and TRBJ2-2, the complete variable domain is KAGVTQTPRYLIKTRGQQVTLSCSPISGHRSVSWYQQTPGQGLQFLFEYFSETQRNKGNFPGRFSGRQFSNSRSEMNVSTLELGDSALYLCASSLGQDTNTGELFFGEGSRLTVL.

The chain employs TRBV29-1 and TRBJ1-1, with 7 bases identical to TRBD1. V was clipped by 3 bases and J by 4 bases; unmatched bases: 8. CDR1 is SQVTM, CDR2 ANQGSEA, per germline. This CDR3 is built from 14 residues. CDR3 in amino acids: CSVEGTDMSTEAFF. CDR3 bases: TGCAGCGTTGAGGGGACAGACATGAGCACTGAAGCTTTCTTT.

This clonotype was counted only a few times. The chain employs TRBV14 and TRBJ2-7; D gene ambiguous. This CDR3 is 13 amino acids long. Germline CDR1 and CDR2: SGHDN and FVKESK. Trimming cost V 0 bases and J 3 bases, with 6 bases left between them. This chain's CDR3 is CASSQDTDYEQYF. The CDR3, as DNA: TGTGCCAGCAGCCAAGATACGGACTACGAGCAGTACTTC.

This clonotype appeared many times. The chain recombines TRBV7-9 with TRBJ1-6; perhaps TRBD1 as D (6 bases). CDR3 length equals 14 residues. V was shortened by 6 bases and J by 9 bases, with 15 bases between the two germline ends. Germline V gene data show CDR1 as SEHNR and CDR2 as FQNEAQ (reference sequence). CDR3 in DNA: TGTGCCAGCAGGCACCGGGACACCAGTTCACCCCTCCACTTT. This gives the protein CASRHRDTSSPLHF.

The V and J genes are TRBV12-3 or TRBV12-4 and TRBJ2-2; 9 bases line up with TRBD1. The CDR3 is 15 residues long. V was pared by 5 bases and J by 6 bases, with 7 bases of the junction left unmatched. The CDR3 DNA reads as TGTGCCAGCAGTGGAGGGACAGGGAGAGCCGGGGAGCTGTTTTTT. It is translated as CASSGGTGRAGELFF.

Worth noting for this clonotype: One end of the junction is discordant with germline, which a read error may explain. The rearrangement links TRBV10-2 to TRBJ2-3, with D perhaps matching TRBD2 (5 bases). From germline, CDR1 is WSHSY and CDR2 SAAADI. CDR3 size: 11 residues. This CDR3 reads CASGWTDTQYF. In DNA form, the CDR3 reads TGTGCCAGCGGCTGGACAGATACGCAGTATTTT.

The genes are TRBV25-1 and TRBJ2-5, with TRBD1 matching 8 bases. Germline V gives CDR1 MGHDK, CDR2 SYGVNS. J gave up 5 bases and V 6 bases, and 17 bases lay outside the gene matches. This CDR3 has 17 amino acids. The chain's CDR3 is CASSQEPLDRVVETQYF. CDR3 bases: TGTGCCAGCAGCCAAGAACCGTTGGACAGGGTCGTCGAGACCCAGTACTTC.

This clonotype was counted ten times or more. CDR3 amino acids: CAISTGRKSVQETQYF. The DNA of the CDR3 is TGTGCCATCAGTACCGGACGCAAAAGTGTCCAAGAGACCCAGTACTTC. This chain joins TRBV10-3 and TRBJ2-5; no clear D gene. Between the trimmed V and J ends, which lost 5 bases and 1 base, there was a span of 17 bases. The CDR3 contains 16 residues. CDR1 ENHRY and CDR2 SYGVKD come from the germline V gene.

This chain links TRBV28 with TRBJ2-7; TRBD1 aligns across 9 bases. Germline V CDR1 and CDR2: MDHEN, SYDVKM. J lost 6 bases, V lost 5 bases, and 8 bases had no gene match. This CDR3 has 14 amino acids. CDR3 loop: CASSPGDRVAEQYF. The CDR3, as DNA: TGTGCCAGCAGTCCCGGGGACAGGGTGGCCGAGCAGTACTTC. Looking up the rest from reference TRBV28 and TRBJ2-7 gives the full variable domain: DVKVTQSSRYLVKRTGEKVFLECVQDMDHENMFWYRQDPGLGLRLIYFSYDVKMKEKGDIPEGYSVSREKKERFSLILESASTNQTSMYLCASSPGDRVAEQYFGPGTRLTVT.

This clonotype was counted only a few times. The genes are TRBV9 and TRBJ2-6, with TRBD1 matching 9 bases. This CDR3 is 18 amino acids long. Germline trimming cut 4 bases from V and 0 bases from J; bases unmatched to any gene: 8. Germline CDR1 and CDR2: SGDLS and YYNGEE. The CDR3 bases are TGTGCCAGCAGCCCCAGGGACAGGGCCTTCTCTGGGGCCAACGTCCTGACTTTC. Its protein product is CASSPRDRAFSGANVLTF.

This clonotype has at least ten counts. CDR3 amino acids: CASSGWNYGYTF. Written as DNA, the CDR3 is TGTGCCAGCAGTGGTTGGAACTATGGCTACACCTTC. The chain has TRBV6-1 and TRBJ1-2, with D hard to call. Germline lookup yields CDR1 MNHNS and CDR2 SASEGT. Trimming pared 4 bases from V and 2 bases from J, leaving 5 bases between. CDR3 length: 12 residues.

About this clonotype itself: A read error may explain this, as a much larger clone is one base away. J is TRBJ2-7 and V is TRBV28; TRBD1 matches at 7 bases. In germline, CDR1 is MDHEN, CDR2 SYDVKM. This CDR3 region has 12 residues. V was clipped by 8 bases and J by 3 bases; unmatched bases: 4. The CDR3 sequence: CASRDSFYEQYF. CDR3 DNA: TGTGCCAGCCGGGACAGCTTCTACGAGCAGTACTTC.